The rows below give T cell receptor beta chains drawn from one sample of a study of cytomegalovirus exposure and HLA in healthy donors. Sequencing used immunoSEQ multiplex PCR; TCRdb keeps in-frame clones, though not all of them. The repertoire holds over 150,000 clones, 65% to 80% seen once, with 3.5% to 5% in the top ten. The sample taken for sequencing was PBMCs. Receptors originate from a man aged 40-49 years in good health and CMV-seronegative. Both conserved end residues are part of each CDR3. Each record gives: V gene, D gene, J gene, CDR3 length, clone size, CDR3 DNA, CDR3 protein. The D gene is left open where the match is weak. Clone size is shown for a subset of rows, as once, few, many or a class of expanded clone.

v_gene: TRBV19; d_gene: TRBD2; j_gene: TRBJ2-5; len: 14; abundance: once; CDR3nt: TGTGCCAGTAGAGACGGGGGGGCCACGGAGACCCAGTACTTC; CDR3aa: CASRDGGATETQYF
v_gene: TRBV11-2; d_gene: -; j_gene: TRBJ1-1; len: 17; abundance: once; CDR3nt: TGTGCCAGCAGCTTAGTCCCAGGCGGAGGTCGTGGTACTGAAGCTTTCTTT; CDR3aa: CASSLVPGGGRGTEAFF
v_gene: TRBV5-4; d_gene: TRBD1; j_gene: TRBJ1-6; len: 17; abundance: few; CDR3nt: TGTGCCAGCAGCCTGCTGGACAGGGGGTTCTATAATTCACCCCTCCACTTT; CDR3aa: CASSLLDRGFYNSPLHF
v_gene: TRBV10-3; d_gene: TRBD1; j_gene: TRBJ1-1; len: 17; abundance: -; CDR3nt: TGTGCCATCAGTGGGGACGGGTCAGGGGGCGCAGGCACTGAAGCTTTCTTT; CDR3aa: CAISGDGSGGAGTEAFF
v_gene: TRBV6-5; d_gene: -; j_gene: TRBJ2-7; len: 13; abundance: many; CDR3nt: TGTGCCAGCGGTCAGGACTCAAACTACGAGCAGTACTTC; CDR3aa: CASGQDSNYEQYF
v_gene: TRBV14; d_gene: -; j_gene: TRBJ1-1; len: 14; abundance: few; CDR3nt: TGTGCCAGCAGCCAAGGTCCGGGGTCCCCTGAAGCTTTCTTT; CDR3aa: CASSQGPGSPEAFF
v_gene: TRBV2; d_gene: TRBD1; j_gene: TRBJ2-5; len: 15; abundance: -; CDR3nt: TGTGCCAGCGGGAAAGGAGTTGGACAGGGGAAGACCCAGTACTTC; CDR3aa: CASGKGVGQGKTQYF
v_gene: TRBV19; d_gene: -; j_gene: TRBJ2-5; len: 15; abundance: -; CDR3nt: TGTGCCAGTAGTATCCAGGGGAGAATTCAAGAGACCCAGTACTTC; CDR3aa: CASSIQGRIQETQYF
v_gene: TRBV13; d_gene: -; j_gene: TRBJ2-3; len: 16; abundance: -; CDR3nt: TGTGCCAGCAGCACCTCGACAGAGCCATTCACAGATACGCAGTATTTT; CDR3aa: CASSTSTEPFTDTQYF
v_gene: TRBV5-6; d_gene: TRBD2; j_gene: TRBJ2-3; len: 14; abundance: -; CDR3nt: TGTGCCAGCAGCGACAGCGGGGGGGGTAATACGCAGTATTTT; CDR3aa: CASSDSGGGNTQYF
v_gene: TRBV6-1; d_gene: -; j_gene: TRBJ1-3; len: 14; abundance: -; CDR3nt: TGTGCCAGCAGTGTAGTGACTCCCGGAAACACCATATATTTT; CDR3aa: CASSVVTPGNTIYF
v_gene: TRBV6-1; d_gene: TRBD2; j_gene: TRBJ2-7; len: 15; abundance: once; CDR3nt: TGTGCCAGCAGTGAATTAGCGGGGGGGTTCTACGAGCAGTACTTC; CDR3aa: CASSELAGGFYEQYF
v_gene: TRBV2; d_gene: -; j_gene: TRBJ2-6; len: 17; abundance: -; CDR3nt: TGTGCCAGCAGGAACGAACTAGCCAGCTCTGGGGCCAACGTCCTGACTTTC; CDR3aa: CASRNELASSGANVLTF
v_gene: TRBV4-1; d_gene: TRBD1; j_gene: TRBJ2-7; len: 14; abundance: -; CDR3nt: TGCGCCAGCAGCCATTGGGACAGGGGAAACGAGCAGTACTTC; CDR3aa: CASSHWDRGNEQYF
v_gene: TRBV9; d_gene: -; j_gene: TRBJ1-1; len: 12; abundance: once; CDR3nt: TGTGCCAGCAGCCCCGGGGGGCCAGAAGCTTTCTTT; CDR3aa: CASSPGGPEAFF
v_gene: TRBV9; d_gene: -; j_gene: TRBJ1-4; len: 16; abundance: -; CDR3nt: TGTGCCAGCAGCCCCCGGTCTGTGGCGGCTAATGAAAAACTGTTTTTT; CDR3aa: CASSPRSVAANEKLFF
v_gene: TRBV4-1; d_gene: TRBD1; j_gene: TRBJ2-7; len: 15; abundance: -; CDR3nt: TGCGCCAGCAGCGGACGGACAGGGGCCACCTACGAGCAGTACTTC; CDR3aa: CASSGRTGATYEQYF
v_gene: TRBV4-1; d_gene: -; j_gene: TRBJ1-1; len: 17; abundance: -; CDR3nt: TGCGCCAGCAGCCAACCCTCGTACAGAGCCACCAACACTGAAGCTTTCTTT; CDR3aa: CASSQPSYRATNTEAFF
v_gene: TRBV15; d_gene: -; j_gene: TRBJ1-4; len: 16; abundance: once; CDR3nt: TGTGCCACCAGCAGAGATCAAGCAGGGGCTAATGAAAAACTGTTTTTT; CDR3aa: CATSRDQAGANEKLFF
v_gene: TRBV6-5; d_gene: TRBD1; j_gene: TRBJ1-2; len: 16; abundance: -; CDR3nt: TGTGCCAGCAGTTATATCCGTACAGGGGGCAACTATGGCTACACCTTC; CDR3aa: CASSYIRTGGNYGYTF
v_gene: TRBV11-2; d_gene: -; j_gene: TRBJ1-1; len: 13; abundance: -; CDR3nt: TGTGCCAGCAGCTTAGGCCTAAACACTGAAGCTTTCTTT; CDR3aa: CASSLGLNTEAFF
v_gene: TRBV28; d_gene: -; j_gene: TRBJ1-5; len: 13; abundance: -; CDR3nt: TGTGCCAGCAGTTTAGGGCAGCCTCAGCCCCAGCATTTT; CDR3aa: CASSLGQPQPQHF
v_gene: TRBV2; d_gene: -; j_gene: TRBJ1-2; len: 12; abundance: few; CDR3nt: TGTGCCAGCATCAGGGATAACTATGGCTACACCTTC; CDR3aa: CASIRDNYGYTF
v_gene: TRBV5-4; d_gene: TRBD1; j_gene: TRBJ2-7; len: 16; abundance: once; CDR3nt: TGTGCCAGCAGCTTGGAAGGGGACAGGGGCGTTGGCGAGCAGTACTTC; CDR3aa: CASSLEGDRGVGEQYF
v_gene: TRBV19; d_gene: TRBD2; j_gene: TRBJ2-7; len: 16; abundance: -; CDR3nt: TGTGCCAGTAGTATAGAAGCGGGGGGGAGCTCCTACGAGCAGTACTTC; CDR3aa: CASSIEAGGSSYEQYF
v_gene: TRBV7-3; d_gene: TRBD2; j_gene: TRBJ2-1; len: 15; abundance: -; CDR3nt: TGTGCCAGCAGCTTGGCGGGGGGGCCTAACAATGAGCAGTTCTTC; CDR3aa: CASSLAGGPNNEQFF
v_gene: TRBV5-4; d_gene: -; j_gene: TRBJ2-7; len: 14; abundance: few; CDR3nt: TGTGCCAGCAGCTTGGAAGCGGGCCAGTACGAGCAGTACTTC; CDR3aa: CASSLEAGQYEQYF
v_gene: TRBV19; d_gene: -; j_gene: TRBJ2-7; len: 13; abundance: -; CDR3nt: TGTGCCAGTAGTAGGGACTTGTCCTACGAGCAGTACTTC; CDR3aa: CASSRDLSYEQYF
v_gene: TRBV4-3; d_gene: -; j_gene: TRBJ2-3; len: 16; abundance: -; CDR3nt: TGCGCCAGCAGCCAACTAGGTAGCGGAACCGCAGATACGCAGTATTTT; CDR3aa: CASSQLGSGTADTQYF
v_gene: TRBV30; d_gene: -; j_gene: TRBJ1-4; len: 11; abundance: -; CDR3nt: TGTGCCTGGGCTCGGACAGAAAAACTGTTTTTT; CDR3aa: CAWARTEKLFF
v_gene: TRBV4-3; d_gene: TRBD1; j_gene: TRBJ2-7; len: 15; abundance: -; CDR3nt: TGCGCCAGCAGCCAAGATAGGACAGGAATCTACGAGCAGTACTTC; CDR3aa: CASSQDRTGIYEQYF
v_gene: TRBV28; d_gene: -; j_gene: TRBJ1-5; len: 12; abundance: -; CDR3nt: TGTGCCAGCCAGTATAGCAATCAGCCCCAGCATTTT; CDR3aa: CASQYSNQPQHF
v_gene: TRBV7-2; d_gene: -; j_gene: TRBJ2-2; len: 15; abundance: -; CDR3nt: TGTGCCAGCAGCTTAGCGGCCAGGGGGGCCGGGGAGCTGTTTTTT; CDR3aa: CASSLAARGAGELFF
v_gene: TRBV19; d_gene: -; j_gene: TRBJ2-7; len: 14; abundance: -; CDR3nt: TGTGCCAGTAGTATCACCGGGGGTGGCTACGAGCAGTACTTC; CDR3aa: CASSITGGGYEQYF
v_gene: TRBV30; d_gene: -; j_gene: TRBJ2-3; len: 13; abundance: -; CDR3nt: TGTGCCTGGAGTGTACGGTTGGCAGATACGCAGTATTTT; CDR3aa: CAWSVRLADTQYF
v_gene: TRBV7-3; d_gene: -; j_gene: TRBJ2-1; len: 13; abundance: -; CDR3nt: TGTGCCAGCAGCTACAACAGGGACAATGAGCAGTTCTTC; CDR3aa: CASSYNRDNEQFF
v_gene: TRBV10-1; d_gene: -; j_gene: TRBJ2-7; len: 15; abundance: -; CDR3nt: TGCGCCAGCAGTGAGGGAGGAATGGACTCCTACGAGCAGTACTTC; CDR3aa: CASSEGGMDSYEQYF
v_gene: TRBV5-6; d_gene: TRBD1; j_gene: TRBJ2-5; len: 15; abundance: -; CDR3nt: TGTGCCAGCAGCTTGCTCCGGGACAGCCAAGAGACCCAGTACTTC; CDR3aa: CASSLLRDSQETQYF
v_gene: TRBV30; d_gene: -; j_gene: TRBJ1-1; len: 11; abundance: once; CDR3nt: TGTGCCTGGATCTCCTTGGAGCGTGCTTTCTTT; CDR3aa: CAWISLERAFF
v_gene: TRBV6-1; d_gene: -; j_gene: TRBJ1-1; len: 11; abundance: -; CDR3nt: TGTGCCAGCAGTTACGCGTCTGAAGCTTTCTTT; CDR3aa: CASSYASEAFF
v_gene: TRBV5-6; d_gene: TRBD1; j_gene: TRBJ2-3; len: 15; abundance: -; CDR3nt: TGTGCCAGCAGCTTGTACGGACAGGGGAAAAATACGCAGTATTTT; CDR3aa: CASSLYGQGKNTQYF
v_gene: TRBV5-4; d_gene: -; j_gene: TRBJ1-5; len: 14; abundance: few; CDR3nt: TGTGCCAGCAGCTTGGCCGGGGGTAATCAGCCCCAGCATTTT; CDR3aa: CASSLAGGNQPQHF